The 30 T cell receptor beta chains presented below share a single source sample, sequenced in a study of T cell responses to AZD1222 COVID-19 vaccine. Here immunoSEQ multiplex PCR was the method, and the copy in TCRdb shows in-frame clones only, minus some. The sample consists of about 140,000 clones, just under 95% of them appearing once. This specimen was peripheral blood, taken on day 0 of AZD1222 vaccination. These receptor sequences come from an adult in good health.

The V gene is TRBV29-1, the J gene TRBJ1-1, with 9 positions matching TRBD1. Per the germline V gene, CDR1 is SQVTM and CDR2 is ANQGSEA. Germline trimming cut 4 bases from V and 4 bases from J; bases unmatched to any gene: 10. CDR3 length: 15 residues. Here the CDR3 DNA reads TGCAGCGTTGGACCGACAGGGGGTTTTGGCACTGAAGCTTTCTTT. Residues: CSVGPTGGFGTEAFF.

CDR3 in DNA: TGTGCCAGCAGAATGGAGGCGGGTGAAGCTTTCTTT. As protein: CASRMEAGEAFF. The chain uses TRBV7-9 and TRBJ1-1; D remains unclear. The germline V gene has CDR1 SEHNR and CDR2 FQNEAQ (reference sequence). The CDR3 sequence is 12 residues long. V shed 6 bases and J shed 7 bases, with 12 bases lying between them.

The gene calls are TRBV11-2 and TRBJ1-2; 9 bases are a match to TRBD1. The CDR3 is 16 residues long. The germline V gene has CDR1 SGHAT and CDR2 FQNNGV. V lost 0 bases and J lost 4; bases outside the gene matches: 6. CDR3 residues: CASSLERDREGYGYTF. CDR3 in DNA: TGTGCCAGCAGCTTAGAGAGGGACAGGGAAGGCTATGGCTACACCTTC.

The J gene is TRBJ1-2, the V gene TRBV6-2 or TRBV6-3, with TRBD1 identical over 11 bases. The CDR3 loop spans 19 amino acids. Germline V gene lookup returns CDR1 MNHEY and CDR2 SVGEGT. V gave up 3 bases and J gave up 3 bases; unmatched junction bases: 15. The chain's CDR3 is CASSYLASEPGQGDYGYTF. As DNA, the CDR3 is TGTGCCAGCAGTTATTTGGCGTCGGAACCGGGACAGGGGGACTATGGCTACACCTTC.

Remarks on this clone: Other DNA sequences from this sample encode an identical CDR3 as well. The CDR3 here is CASSRDSSNQPQHF. In DNA form, the CDR3 reads TGTGCCAGCAGTAGGGACAGTAGCAATCAGCCCCAGCATTTT. The V and J genes are TRBV2 and TRBJ1-5; 7 nucleotides match TRBD1. The CDR3 has 14 amino acids. J lost 0 bases, V lost 5 bases, and 1 base had no gene match. Germline CDR1 is SNHLY and CDR2 is FYNNEI.

V gene TRBV6-4 combines with J gene TRBJ1-5, with D unresolved. There are 13 residues in the CDR3. Germline V lookup: CDR1 MRHNA, CDR2 SNTAGT. V lost 2 bases and J lost 0, with 2 bases in between. CDR3 in DNA: TGTGCCAGCAGTGACGATAGCAATCAGCCCCAGCATTTT. Its protein is CASSDDSNQPQHF.

The chain has TRBV11-3 and TRBJ2-2; no reliable D call. Germline V gene lookup returns CDR1 SGHNT and CDR2 YENEEA. Trimming pared 5 bases from V and 7 bases from J, leaving 14 bases between. The CDR3 runs to 14 residues. The CDR3 DNA is TGTGCCAGCAGCAAGGGTCTGGGGAACGGGGAGCTGTTTTTT. Its translation is CASSKGLGNGELFF.

This clone is a singleton in its sample. The CDR3 here is CASSYRLAGDTDTQYF. In DNA, the CDR3 is TGTGCCAGCAGTTACAGGCTAGCGGGGGACACAGATACGCAGTATTTT. J is TRBJ2-3 and V is TRBV6-5; 10 positions match TRBD2. Unmatched junction bases numbered 4, after V lost 2 bases and J lost 2 bases. Germline CDR1 reads MNHEY; CDR2 reads SVGAGI. The CDR3 is made up of 16 amino acids.

The chain couples TRBV15 to TRBJ2-5; no definite D call. The CDR3 runs 12 residues. CDR1 LNHNV and CDR2 YYDKDF come from the germline V gene (reference sequence). Trimming stripped 3 bases from V and 4 bases from J, with 6 bases between. The CDR3 is CATSRGAETQYF. The CDR3 DNA sequence: TGTGCCACCAGCAGGGGTGCAGAGACCCAGTACTTC.

In DNA form, the CDR3 reads TGCAGCGCAGGGTGGCCCCTGAACACTGAAGCTTTCTTT. Translation: CSAGWPLNTEAFF. The chain is built from TRBV29-1 and TRBJ1-1; D perhaps matches TRBD1 (5 bases). CDR1 SQVTM and CDR2 ANQGSEA come from the germline V gene. Trimming stripped 7 bases from V and 0 bases from J, with 12 bases between. CDR3 length: 13 amino acids.

This chain joins TRBV4-1 and TRBJ1-5; D not certain. The CDR3 is 17 residues long. Trimming took 0 bases from V and 0 from J, leaving 12 bases between them. Germline lookup yields CDR1 MGHRA and CDR2 YSYEKL. CDR3 sequence reads: CASSQDNGIYSNQPQHF. The CDR3 DNA follows: TGCGCCAGCAGCCAAGATAACGGAATTTATAGCAATCAGCCCCAGCATTTT.

The chain is built from TRBV5-1 and TRBJ1-3; no clear D gene. Germline V gives CDR1 SGHRS, CDR2 YFSETQ. V gave up 0 bases and J gave up 2 bases, with 9 bases separating them. The CDR3 is 15 amino acids. The DNA of the CDR3 is TGCGCCAGCAGCTTGGTGCGGGAACCTGGAAACACCATATATTTT. Its translation is CASSLVREPGNTIYF.

This sequence joins TRBV5-1 and TRBJ1-5; 11 bases line up with TRBD1. From germline, CDR1 is SGHRS and CDR2 YFSETQ. This CDR3 comprises 15 residues. V lost 0 bases to trimming and J lost 5 bases; unmatched junction nucleotides: 1. CDR3 sequence: CASSLGGQGDQPQHF. In DNA, the CDR3 is TGCGCCAGCAGCTTGGGGGGACAGGGGGATCAGCCCCAGCATTTT.

Concerning this clone: Other DNA sequences in this sample translate to the same CDR3. This chain connects TRBV28 to TRBJ1-1, with 7 bases fitting TRBD1. Germline V lookup: CDR1 MDHEN, CDR2 SYDVKM. J gave up 0 bases and V 4 bases, and 2 bases lay outside the gene matches. The CDR3 is made up of 14 amino acids. The CDR3 DNA follows: TGTGCCAGCAGTTCGGGACAGATGAACACTGAAGCTTTCTTT. Amino acid sequence: CASSSGQMNTEAFF.

The rearrangement links TRBV7-2 to TRBJ2-7, with 7 bases aligning to TRBD2. The trim removed 1 base at V and 6 bases at J, leaving 6 bases unmatched. The CDR3 spans 14 residues. Germline-derived CDR1 and CDR2 are SGHTA and FQGNSA. CDR3 sequence (DNA): TGTGCCAGCAGCTTAGGTGGGAGGGAAGCCGAGCAGTACTTC. Residues: CASSLGGREAEQYF.

This clone was detected only once. The V call is TRBV5-4, the J call TRBJ2-1; D is possibly TRBD2 (6 bases). Germline V gene lookup returns CDR1 SGHNT and CDR2 YYREEE (reference sequence). The V gene lost 4 bases and the J gene lost 6 bases, with 11 bases spanning the gap. There are 13 residues in the CDR3. The CDR3 here is CASSTLAVNEQFF. The CDR3 region has the DNA TGTGCCAGCAGCACACTAGCTGTCAATGAGCAGTTCTTC.

The chain joins TRBV7-9 to TRBJ2-7; D ambiguous. The length of the CDR3 is 11 residues. Trimming cost V 5 bases and J 3 bases, with 5 bases left between them. Germline V gene lookup returns CDR1 SEHNR and CDR2 FQNEAQ (reference sequence). CDR3 in DNA: TGTGCCAGCAGCCAACACTACGAGCAGTACTTC. Translation: CASSQHYEQYF.

The chain is built from TRBV2 and TRBJ1-1; D is ambiguous. The germline gives CDR1 SNHLY, CDR2 FYNNEI. The length of the CDR3 is 13 residues. V was pared by 6 bases and J by 0 bases, with 8 bases between. CDR3 DNA: TGTGCCAGCAGGACGGAAGTGAACACTGAAGCTTTCTTT. Translating gives CASRTEVNTEAFF.

This chain links TRBV5-6 with TRBJ2-4, with D maybe TRBD1 (6 bases). Germline values: CDR1 SGHDT, CDR2 YYEEEE. V shed 4 bases and J shed 0 bases, with 11 bases lying between them. The CDR3 has 15 residues. CDR3 coding DNA: TGTGCCAGCAGCGCCAGACAGGTAGCCAAAAACATTCAGTACTTC. Its protein is CASSARQVAKNIQYF.

The chain carries TRBV3-1 (or the pseudogene TRBV3-2) and TRBJ1-2; TRBD1 might be the D (5 bases). The CDR3 covers 15 residues. Germline V gene sequence: CDR1 LGHDT, CDR2 YNNKEL (reference sequence). Deletions cut 1 base from V and 8 bases from J, with 17 bases between. The CDR3 protein is CASSQARGALLGYTF. CDR3 nucleotides: TGTGCCAGCAGCCAAGCACGAGGGGCCCTGCTCGGCTACACCTTC.

The chain has TRBV10-3 and TRBJ1-2; 10 nucleotides agree with TRBD1. Germline V gene sequence: CDR1 ENHRY, CDR2 SYGVKD. The CDR3 loop spans 13 amino acids. V gave up 7 bases and J gave up 7 bases; unmatched junction bases: 6. As DNA, the CDR3 is TGTGCCATCACCGGGACAGGGGAGTCTGGCTACACCTTC. Translating gives CAITGTGESGYTF.

This chain joins TRBV7-2 and TRBJ1-1, with no clear D. CDR1 SGHTA and CDR2 FQGNSA come from the germline V gene. This CDR3 spans 14 amino acids. The V and J ends lost 7 bases and 3 bases respectively, with 15 bases between them. This CDR3 is CASTHPGRHTEAFF. The CDR3 nucleotides are TGTGCCAGCACCCACCCCGGCAGGCACACTGAAGCTTTCTTT.

V and J are TRBV11-2 and TRBJ2-7, with D possibly TRBD1 on 5 matching bases. The CDR3 consists of 13 residues. V lost 8 bases and J 3 bases, leaving 14 bases between the germline ends. Germline CDR1 and CDR2: SGHAT and FQNNGV. The DNA for the CDR3 is TGTGCCAGCTCGCCTGGCAGGGTCTACGAGCAGTACTTC. Its protein product is CASSPGRVYEQYF.

This clone appeared once. The gene calls are TRBV6-5 and TRBJ1-1; the match to TRBD1 covers 7 bases. Germline V CDR1 and CDR2: MNHEY, SVGAGI. With V trimmed by 7 bases and J by 3 bases, 5 bases remained unmatched. The CDR3 contains 13 residues. The CDR3 sequence: CASNQDRDTEAFF. CDR3 in DNA: TGTGCCAGCAACCAAGACAGGGACACTGAAGCTTTCTTT.

The V and J genes are TRBV7-2 and TRBJ1-1, with D uncertain. The CDR3 sequence is 14 residues long. V was trimmed by 5 bases and J by 2 bases, leaving 12 bases between them. CDR1 is SGHTA and CDR2 is FQGNSA in the germline V gene. The CDR3 sequence is CASSVTWGNTEAFF. The CDR3 DNA sequence: TGTGCCAGCAGCGTCACGTGGGGAAACACTGAAGCTTTCTTT.

The chain links TRBV25-1 to TRBJ1-6; possibly TRBD1 for D (6 bases). The CDR3 consists of 14 residues. V lost 4 bases and J 7 bases, leaving 11 bases between the germline ends. CDR1 is MGHDK and CDR2 is SYGVNS in the germline V gene. The CDR3 DNA reads as TGTGCCAGCAGTGCGACAGGAGGCAATTCACCCCTCCACTTT. This gives the protein CASSATGGNSPLHF.

The chain joins TRBV11-2 to TRBJ1-6, with D possibly matching TRBD1 (5 bases). Looked up from germline, CDR1 is SGHAT and CDR2 is FQNNGV. V dropped 5 bases and J dropped 0 bases, with 17 bases sitting between them. This CDR3 is 18 amino acids long. CDR3 DNA sequence: TGTGCCAGCAGCCTCCGGAGGGGCCAATACTCCTATAATTCACCCCTCCACTTT. Protein sequence: CASSLRRGQYSYNSPLHF. The full variable domain, completed using reference TRBV11-2 and TRBJ1-6, is EAGVAQSPRYKIIEKRQSVAFWCNPISGHATLYWYQQILGQGPKLLIQFQNNGVVDDSQLPKDRFSAERLKGVDSTLKIQPAKLEDSAVYLCASSLRRGQYSYNSPLHFGNGTRLTVT.

This chain joins TRBV12-3 or TRBV12-4 and TRBJ1-6; D gene unclear. V lost 4 bases to trimming and J lost 11 bases, with 12 bases between them. The CDR3 runs to 13 residues. The CDR3 sequence is CASSSRVGTPLHF. The CDR3 nucleotides read TGTGCCAGCAGTTCCCGGGTCGGGACACCCCTCCACTTT.

This chain joins TRBV6-5 and TRBJ1-1, with a possible D match to TRBD1 (5 bases). V lost 0 bases and J lost 2, with 10 bases in between. The germline V gene encodes CDR1 MNHEY and CDR2 SVGAGI. The CDR3 has 15 residues. The CDR3 coding sequence is TGTGCCAGCAGTTACTCTGCAGGGTATAACACTGAAGCTTTCTTT. Amino acids: CASSYSAGYNTEAFF.

V gene TRBV29-1 combines with J gene TRBJ2-5; 7 nucleotides agree with TRBD1. Germline V gene data show CDR1 as SQVTM and CDR2 as ANQGSEA. The CDR3 extends over 16 amino acids. Germline trimming cut 3 bases from V and 4 bases from J; bases unmatched to any gene: 14. CDR3: CSVDSGQISVGETQYF. The CDR3 region has the DNA TGCAGCGTTGATTCGGGACAGATAAGTGTGGGAGAGACCCAGTACTTC.